The 4 T cell receptor beta chains presented below share a single source sample, sequenced in a study of cytomegalovirus exposure and HLA in healthy donors. The study ran its PCR with 60 Vbeta and 13 Jbeta primers. Generated by immunoSEQ multiplex PCR, the TCRdb table keeps only in-frame clones and is missing some. Of 110,000 to 150,000 clones in the sample, 70% to 80% are singletons; the top ten hold about 2.2%. Material: PBMCs. These TCRs come from a woman under 30 in good health and CMV-seropositive.

This CDR3 is CASSESTGANYGYTF. The CDR3 DNA follows: TGCGCCAGCAGTGAGTCGACAGGTGCTAACTATGGCTACACCTTC. This chain links TRBV10-1 with TRBJ1-2; possibly TRBD1 for D (6 bases). CDR3 size: 15 residues. Trimming cost V 0 bases and J 0 bases, with 8 bases left between them. Per germline, CDR1 WNHNN and CDR2 SYGVQD (reference sequence).

This chain joins TRBV30 and TRBJ2-7; 8 bases fit TRBD1. CDR1 GTSNPN and CDR2 SVGIG come from the germline V gene (reference sequence). Trimming removed 4 bases from V and 1 base from J; junction bases left unmatched: 9. This CDR3 has 15 residues. The CDR3 loop is CAWNLRGLRSYEQYF. The CDR3 region has the DNA TGTGCCTGGAATCTCAGGGGGCTTCGGTCCTACGAGCAGTACTTC.

The gene calls are TRBV10-3 and TRBJ2-3, with a tentative D call TRBD1 (6 bases). There are 16 residues in the CDR3. Germline V lookup: CDR1 ENHRY, CDR2 SYGVKD. V lost 7 bases and J lost 0, with 17 bases in between. CDR3 residues: CAITGRTASSTDTQYF. The CDR3 DNA follows: TGTGCCATCACCGGACGGACAGCTAGCAGCACAGATACGCAGTATTTT.

This rearrangement joins TRBV4-3 to TRBJ1-1; 10 nucleotides match TRBD1. The CDR3 runs to 15 residues. With V trimmed by 4 bases and J by 4 bases, 6 bases remained unmatched. Germline V gives CDR1 LGHNA, CDR2 YSLEER. The DNA of the CDR3 is TGCGCCAGCAGCCGAACCGGGACAGGGGCCACTGAAGCTTTCTTT. This codes for CASSRTGTGATEAFF.